This T cell receptor beta chain was captured by sequencing in a study of blood T cell repertoires in COVID-19. Study at large: There were acute and convalescent COVID-19 samples, and they came from the United States, Italy and Spain. The analysed material was cDNA or gDNA that came from T cells, B-cell-depleted T cells, or PBMCs.

V was pared by 5 bases and J by 3 bases, with 10 bases of the junction left unmatched. The CDR3 runs 16 residues. Per germline, CDR1 LNHDA and CDR2 SQIVND (reference sequence). In its sample, this clone was seen once. Study processing details: Estimates of nucleated cell counts were drawn from the amplification of reference gene primers. The protocol was immunoSEQ multiplex PCR, while the TCRdb copy is restricted to in-frame clones and leaves out a portion. The D gene and trimming were derived from the DNA, and the V and J assignments and clone size from that table. Of over 150,000 clones listed, almost 85% are singletons.

This sequence joins TRBV19 and TRBJ1-2; 9 positions match TRBD1. The clonotype originates from a man aged 18 to 29 with active or convalescent COVID-19. Sequencing input: peripheral blood. CDR3 coding DNA: TGTGCCAGTAGTGCCAATCGGAGACAGGGGGACTATGGCTACACCTTC. Translated: CASSANRRQGDYGYTF.